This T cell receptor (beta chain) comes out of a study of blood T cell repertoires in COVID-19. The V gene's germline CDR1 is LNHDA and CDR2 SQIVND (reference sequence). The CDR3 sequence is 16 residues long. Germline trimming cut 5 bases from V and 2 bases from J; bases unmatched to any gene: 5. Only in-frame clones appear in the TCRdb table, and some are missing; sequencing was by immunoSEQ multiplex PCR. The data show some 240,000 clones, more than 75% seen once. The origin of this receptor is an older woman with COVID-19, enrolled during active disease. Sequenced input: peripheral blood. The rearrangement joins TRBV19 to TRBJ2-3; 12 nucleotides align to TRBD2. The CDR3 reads CASSARLAGATDTQYF. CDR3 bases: TGTGCCAGTAGTGCAAGACTAGCGGGGGCCACAGATACGCAGTATTTT.